The 30 T cell receptor beta chains in this list originate from one sample, sequenced in a study of neurological immune-mediated disorders. Via MiXCR, TCRdb re-called the 5' RACE reads, giving one row per CDR3 protein. In the table there are about 30,000 distinct CDR3 sequences, roughly 15% of which are singletons. Sequenced input: PBMCs. These receptors were collected from a man between 65 and 85 years old in good health.

This clonotype was seen repeatedly, ten times or more. This chain uses TRBV20-1 with TRBJ2-6, with D hard to call. This CDR3 region has 13 residues. V gave up 6 bases and J gave up 4 bases, with 10 bases separating them. Germline V gene sequence: CDR1 DFQATT, CDR2 SNEGSKA (reference sequence). This CDR3 reads CSASIPGANVLTF. The CDR3, as DNA: TGCAGTGCCTCCATTCCGGGGGCCAACGTCCTGACTTTC.

This clonotype was counted many times. The chain links TRBV5-1 to TRBJ1-2; D is perhaps TRBD1 (5 bases). Trimming left V 2 bases short and J 2 bases short, with 10 bases between. In germline, CDR1 is SGHRS, CDR2 YFSETQ. The CDR3 length is 14 residues. Here the CDR3 reads CASSFSTENYGYTF. For the CDR3, the DNA is TGCGCCAGCAGCTTTTCGACAGAGAACTATGGCTACACCTTC.

This clonotype was counted ten times or more. The genes are TRBV10-3 and TRBJ1-5; possibly TRBD1 for D (5 bases). Trimming pared 2 bases from V and 2 bases from J, leaving 16 bases between. Germline V gene lookup returns CDR1 ENHRY and CDR2 SYGVKD. The CDR3 spans 17 residues. The CDR3 DNA is TGTGCCATCAGTGAGCCGCCGGGTCCACAGGGCAATCAGCCCCAGCATTTT. Residues: CAISEPPGPQGNQPQHF.

This clonotype was recorded many times. This rearrangement joins TRBV20-1 to TRBJ2-7; 7 nucleotides align to TRBD1. Germline CDR1 is DFQATT and CDR2 is SNEGSKA (reference sequence). With 0 bases clipped from V and 5 bases from J, the junction kept 7 bases outside the gene matches. The CDR3 has 14 amino acids. CDR3 amino acids: CSARDIRGSDEQYF. The CDR3 DNA is TGCAGTGCTAGAGATATCAGGGGGAGTGACGAGCAGTACTTC.

The V and J genes are TRBV10-2 and TRBJ2-2; D call uncertain. V was pared by 6 bases and J by 4 bases, with 9 bases between. The CDR3 sequence is 13 residues long. The V gene's germline CDR1 is WSHSY and CDR2 SAAADI. CDR3 in DNA: TGCGCCAGCAGCCCCGCCCGCACCGGGGAGCTGTTTTTT. It translates to CASSPARTGELFF.

This clonotype was seen at least ten times. The genes are TRBV7-2 and TRBJ2-1; a possible D gene is TRBD2 (6 bases). The CDR3 spans 17 residues. Germline CDR1 SGHTA, CDR2 FQGNSA. V lost 0 bases to trimming and J lost 6 bases, with 18 bases between them. The CDR3 nucleotides read TGTGCCAGCAGCTTAGCGCTTGGAGGAGGGTCCCGCAATGAGCAGTTCTTC. It translates to CASSLALGGGSRNEQFF.

This clonotype occurred many times. This chain connects TRBV20-1 to TRBJ2-3; the match to TRBD2 covers 7 bases. The CDR3 has 15 amino acids. V lost 0 bases to trimming and J lost 5 bases; unmatched junction nucleotides: 8. CDR1 is DFQATT, CDR2 SNEGSKA, per germline (reference sequence). In DNA, the CDR3 is TGCAGTGCTAGAGATCAAGGGACTATCCGAGATACGCAGTATTTT. Translating gives CSARDQGTIRDTQYF.

This clonotype was seen repeatedly, ten times or more. The V gene is TRBV29-1, the J gene TRBJ2-4; TRBD1 might be the D (5 bases). Trimming took 3 bases from V and 4 from J, leaving 19 bases between them. From germline, CDR1 is SQVTM and CDR2 ANQGSEA. The CDR3 has 16 residues. CDR3 loop: CSVEPWGQGGKNIQYF. Here the CDR3 DNA reads TGCAGCGTTGAGCCTTGGGGCCAGGGTGGGAAAAACATTCAGTACTTC.

This clonotype was seen ten or more times. The J gene is TRBJ1-2, the V gene TRBV5-1, with D possibly TRBD1 on 5 matching bases. The CDR3 is 13 amino acids. Germline CDR1 reads SGHRS; CDR2 reads YFSETQ. V was clipped by 5 bases and J by 3 bases, with 11 bases between them. The CDR3 here is CASRRDGDYGYTF. The CDR3 region has the DNA TGCGCCAGCAGACGGGACGGAGACTATGGCTACACCTTC. Full variable domain (outside the CDR3, taken from reference TRBV5-1 and TRBJ1-2): KAGVTQTPRYLIKTRGQQVTLSCSPISGHRSVSWYQQTPGQGLQFLFEYFSETQRNKGNFPGRFSGRQFSNSRSEMNVSTLELGDSALYLCASRRDGDYGYTFGSGTRLTVV.

This clonotype appeared many times. The V call is TRBV27, the J call TRBJ2-3; 10 nucleotides match TRBD2. This CDR3 comprises 16 residues. V lost 4 bases, J lost 1 base, and 5 bases stayed unmatched. The germline gives CDR1 MNHEY, CDR2 SMNVEV (reference sequence). CDR3 bases: TGTGCCAGCAGTTATACAGCGGGGGGGGGCACAGATACGCAGTATTTT. This encodes CASSYTAGGGTDTQYF.

This clonotype was seen ten or more times. The chain joins TRBV7-9 to TRBJ2-7; a possible D gene is TRBD1 (5 bases). The CDR3 contains 14 residues. V was trimmed by 8 bases and J by 1 base, leaving 15 bases between them. CDR1 is SEHNR and CDR2 is FQNEAQ in the germline V gene (reference sequence). CDR3 DNA: TGTGCCAGCCGAAAGGATTCAGGGTCCTACGAGCAGTACTTC. It yields the protein CASRKDSGSYEQYF.

This clonotype was observed at least ten times. The rearrangement joins TRBV6-6 to TRBJ1-4; 10 nucleotides align to TRBD1. J gave up 8 bases and V 0 bases, and 6 bases lay outside the gene matches. Germline loops: CDR1 MNHNY, CDR2 SVGAGI (reference sequence). CDR3 size: 16 residues. CDR3 nucleotide sequence: TGTGCCAGCAGTTACTCAGGGACAGGGGAGGGAGAAAAACTGTTTTTT. Translated: CASSYSGTGEGEKLFF.

This clonotype was found many times. The rearrangement joins TRBV24-1 to TRBJ2-1, with no clear D. Trimming stripped 0 bases from V and 10 bases from J, with 12 bases between. This CDR3 comprises 14 residues. The germline CDR1 and CDR2 sequences are KGHDR and SFDVKD. CDR3 protein: CATSDLENQVEQFF. Here the CDR3 DNA reads TGTGCCACCAGTGATTTGGAGAATCAGGTAGAGCAGTTCTTC.

This clonotype was seen ten or more times. The chain uses TRBV12-3 or TRBV12-4 and TRBJ2-3; 10 positions agree with TRBD2. The CDR3 totals 14 residues. V gave up 8 bases and J gave up 6 bases; unmatched junction bases: 8. DNA of the CDR3: TGTGCCAGCCGACCCAGCGGGGGGGCCGATACGCAGTATTTT. Its translation is CASRPSGGADTQYF.

This clonotype was seen at least ten times. CDR3 region: CASSLRGANTGELFF. The CDR3 nucleotides are TGTGCCAGCAGCTTACGGGGGGCGAACACCGGGGAGCTGTTTTTT. The chain has TRBV7-8 and TRBJ2-2, with 7 bases lining up with TRBD2. Germline V gene sequence: CDR1 SGHVS, CDR2 FQNEAQ. J gave up 0 bases and V 2 bases, and 0 bases lay outside the gene matches. The CDR3 totals 15 residues.

The V gene is TRBV16, the J gene TRBJ1-5; D is ambiguous. CDR3 length equals 16 residues. Trimming removed 4 bases at V and 0 bases at J, with 13 bases between. In germline, CDR1 is KGHSY, CDR2 FQNENV. CDR3 in amino acids: CASSPRTGYSNQPQHF. The CDR3, as DNA: TGTGCCAGCAGCCCAAGGACGGGGTATAGCAATCAGCCCCAGCATTTT.

By sample fraction, this clonotype is medium-sized. The chain has TRBV5-1 and TRBJ2-5; a possible D gene is TRBD2 (5 bases). The germline V gene encodes CDR1 SGHRS and CDR2 YFSETQ. CDR3 length: 13 amino acids. V was shortened by 0 bases and J by 7 bases, with 10 bases between the two germline ends. The CDR3 is CASSLGGGGTQYF. The DNA of the CDR3 is TGCGCCAGCAGCTTGGGAGGAGGAGGGACCCAGTACTTC.

This clonotype occurred many times. The rearrangement joins TRBV7-2 to TRBJ2-2, with TRBD2 matching 7 bases. The length of the CDR3 is 16 residues. V dropped 4 bases and J dropped 0; count of bases not matched to a gene: 5. Germline V gives CDR1 SGHTA, CDR2 FQGNSA. The CDR3, as DNA: TGTGCCAGCAGCTACCGACTAGCAGCGAACACCGGGGAGCTGTTTTTT. This translates into CASSYRLAANTGELFF.

This clonotype was counted a few times. The V gene is TRBV3-1, the J gene TRBJ2-7, with 7 bases lining up with TRBD2. The CDR3 covers 15 residues. The J segment lost 2 bases and the V segment lost 0 bases, leaving 4 bases of the junction unmatched. The V gene's germline CDR1 is LGHDT and CDR2 YNNKEL (reference sequence). CDR3 residues: CASSQDPGGTYEQYF. CDR3 coding DNA: TGTGCCAGCAGCCAAGATCCCGGGGGGACCTACGAGCAGTACTTC.

This clonotype was counted ten times or more. The V and J genes are TRBV12-3 or TRBV12-4 and TRBJ1-5; 7 nucleotides align to TRBD1. The CDR3 runs to 14 residues. The trim removed 6 bases at V and 0 bases at J, leaving 2 bases unmatched. The CDR3 DNA sequence: TGTGCCAGCAGGACAGGGAATAGCAATCAGCCCCAGCATTTT. It yields the protein CASRTGNSNQPQHF.

In regard to this clonotype: Here the CDR3 omits its conserved ending phenylalanine or tryptophan, so a read error is the likely source. Because the CDR3's place on the DNA is in doubt, the DNA is left out and the CDR3 is given as listed by TCRdb. The chain has TRBV7-2 and TRBJ2-1. Counting both end residues, the CDR3 totals 16 amino acids. Per germline, CDR1 SGHTA and CDR2 FQGNSA. CDR3 protein: CASSSQSLISYNERFS.

There are a few counts of this clonotype. The genes are TRBV5-1 and TRBJ2-2; D might be TRBD1 or TRBD2, each matching 5 bases. Germline assignment: CDR1 SGHRS and CDR2 YFSETQ. The CDR3 covers 14 residues. V lost 2 bases and J 2 bases, leaving 7 bases between the germline ends. DNA of the CDR3: TGCGCCAGCAGCTTCGGGGCAAACACCGGGGAGCTGTTTTTT. It yields the protein CASSFGANTGELFF. Full variable domain (rest looked up from reference TRBV5-1 and TRBJ2-2): KAGVTQTPRYLIKTRGQQVTLSCSPISGHRSVSWYQQTPGQGLQFLFEYFSETQRNKGNFPGRFSGRQFSNSRSEMNVSTLELGDSALYLCASSFGANTGELFFGEGSRLTVL.

This clonotype was recorded at least ten times. The CDR3 protein is CSARDSRRGGAGELFF. Written as DNA, the CDR3 is TGCAGTGCTAGAGATTCGAGGCGGGGGGGGGCCGGGGAGCTGTTTTTT. This chain links TRBV20-1 with TRBJ2-2; 9 bases map to TRBD2. J gave up 6 bases and V 0 bases, and 8 bases lay outside the gene matches. CDR3 length: 16 amino acids. CDR1 DFQATT and CDR2 SNEGSKA come from the germline V gene (reference sequence).

This clonotype was picked up a small number of times. The genes are TRBV24-1 and TRBJ2-4; 14 bases align to TRBD2. The length of the CDR3 is 16 residues. The V and J ends lost 4 bases and 8 bases, in that order; junction bases with no gene match: 6. From germline, CDR1 is KGHDR and CDR2 SFDVKD. This CDR3 reads CATSERTSGGPDIQYF. The CDR3, as DNA: TGTGCCACCAGTGAACGGACTAGCGGGGGGCCGGACATTCAGTACTTC.

This clonotype has ten or more counts. This sequence joins TRBV5-5 and TRBJ2-5; no firm D call. The CDR3 contains 14 residues. Germline V gene lookup returns CDR1 SGHKS and CDR2 YYEKEE (reference sequence). Deletions cut 0 bases from V and 5 bases from J, with 11 bases between. DNA of the CDR3: TGTGCCAGCAGCTTGGCTAACCGTGGCGAGACCCAGTACTTC. Its protein is CASSLANRGETQYF.

As to this clonotype: A read error may explain this, as a much larger clone is one base away. The chain couples TRBV20-1 to TRBJ1-1, with D possibly being TRBD1 (5 bases). This CDR3 is 13 amino acids long. V gave up 5 bases and J gave up 2 bases, with 12 bases separating them. In germline, CDR1 is DFQATT, CDR2 SNEGSKA (reference sequence). The CDR3 region has the DNA TGCAGTGCTCCTGGGACGTTAAACACTGAAGCTTTCTTT. Protein sequence: CSAPGTLNTEAFF.

The sample holds many counts of this clonotype. This rearrangement joins TRBV24-1 to TRBJ2-2, with 9 bases identical to TRBD1. V lost 4 bases to trimming and J lost 3 bases; unmatched junction nucleotides: 8. CDR3 length: 17 residues. The V gene's germline CDR1 is KGHDR and CDR2 SFDVKD. Written as DNA, the CDR3 is TGTGCCACCAGTGACCCCTCCGGGACAGGGCACACCGGGGAGCTGTTTTTT. Translated: CATSDPSGTGHTGELFF.

This clonotype was recorded at least ten times. The chain employs TRBV7-2 and TRBJ2-3; 13 bases fit TRBD2. Unmatched junction bases numbered 3, after V lost 0 bases and J lost 6 bases. Per germline, CDR1 SGHTA and CDR2 FQGNSA. This CDR3 region has 16 residues. Here the CDR3 reads CASSLAGTSGVDTQYF. The CDR3, as DNA: TGTGCCAGCAGCTTAGCAGGGACTAGCGGGGTGGATACGCAGTATTTT.

This clonotype was seen a few times. The J gene is TRBJ1-3, the V gene TRBV12-3 or TRBV12-4; no reliable D call. Trimming left V 7 bases short and J 13 bases short, with 17 bases between. CDR3 length: 12 residues. CDR3 sequence reads: CASKVSGNKIYF. For the CDR3, the DNA is TGTGCCAGCAAGGTTTCTGGAAACAAAATATATTTT.

CDR3 region: CASRQTGKGDTF. CDR3 nucleotide sequence: TGTGCCAGCAGACAGACAGGTAAGGGCGACACCTTC. The genes are TRBV28 and TRBJ1-2, with D tentatively TRBD1 (6 bases). From germline, CDR1 is MDHEN and CDR2 SYDVKM. V was pared by 6 bases and J by 12 bases, with 17 bases between. The CDR3 spans 12 residues.